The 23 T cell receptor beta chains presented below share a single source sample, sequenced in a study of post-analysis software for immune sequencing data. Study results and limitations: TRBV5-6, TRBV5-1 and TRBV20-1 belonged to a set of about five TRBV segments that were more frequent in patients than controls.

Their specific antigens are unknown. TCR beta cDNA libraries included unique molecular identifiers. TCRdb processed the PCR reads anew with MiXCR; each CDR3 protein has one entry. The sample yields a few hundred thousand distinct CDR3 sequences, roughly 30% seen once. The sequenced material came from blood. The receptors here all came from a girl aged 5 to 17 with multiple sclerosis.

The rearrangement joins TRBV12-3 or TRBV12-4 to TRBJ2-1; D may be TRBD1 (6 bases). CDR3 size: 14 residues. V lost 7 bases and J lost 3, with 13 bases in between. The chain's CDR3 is CASTLRGGYNEQFF. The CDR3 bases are TGTGCCAGCACCCTAAGAGGGGGCTACAATGAGCAGTTCTTC.

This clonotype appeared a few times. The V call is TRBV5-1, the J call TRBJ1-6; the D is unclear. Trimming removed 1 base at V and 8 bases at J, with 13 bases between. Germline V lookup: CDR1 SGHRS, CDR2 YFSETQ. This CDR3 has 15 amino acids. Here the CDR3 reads CASSLIQTGDSPLHF. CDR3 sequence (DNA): TGCGCCAGCAGCTTGATCCAGACCGGGGATTCACCCCTCCACTTT.

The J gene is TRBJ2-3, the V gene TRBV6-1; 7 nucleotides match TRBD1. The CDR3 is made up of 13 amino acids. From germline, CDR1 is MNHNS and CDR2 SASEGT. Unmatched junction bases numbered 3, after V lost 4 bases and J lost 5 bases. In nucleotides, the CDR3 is TGTGCCAGCAGTGGACGACAGGGAGATACGCAGTATTTT. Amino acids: CASSGRQGDTQYF.

The CDR3 loop is CASSLAHGLEETQYF. CDR3 DNA: TGTGCCAGCAGTTTAGCTCACGGCTTGGAGGAGACCCAGTACTTC. J is TRBJ2-5 and V is TRBV12-3 or TRBV12-4; the D is unclear. V lost 0 bases and J 5 bases, leaving 13 bases between the germline ends. The CDR3 totals 15 residues.

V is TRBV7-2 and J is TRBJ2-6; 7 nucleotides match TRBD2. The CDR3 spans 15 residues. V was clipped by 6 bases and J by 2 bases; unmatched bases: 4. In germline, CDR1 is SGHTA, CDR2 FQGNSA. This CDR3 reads CASSTAGAGANVLTF. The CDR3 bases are TGTGCCAGCAGTACGGCGGGGGCTGGGGCCAACGTCCTGACTTTC.

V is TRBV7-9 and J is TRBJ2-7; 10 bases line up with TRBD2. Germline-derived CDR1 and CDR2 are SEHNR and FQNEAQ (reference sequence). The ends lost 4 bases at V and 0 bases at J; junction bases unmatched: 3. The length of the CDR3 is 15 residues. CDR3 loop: CASSWTSGASYEQYF. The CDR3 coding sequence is TGTGCCAGCAGCTGGACTAGCGGAGCCTCCTACGAGCAGTACTTC.

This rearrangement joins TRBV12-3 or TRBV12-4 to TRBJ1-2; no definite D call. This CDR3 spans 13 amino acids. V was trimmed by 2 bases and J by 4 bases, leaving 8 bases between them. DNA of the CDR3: TGTGCCAGCAGTTTACAACAGTTCTATGGCTACACCTTC. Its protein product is CASSLQQFYGYTF.

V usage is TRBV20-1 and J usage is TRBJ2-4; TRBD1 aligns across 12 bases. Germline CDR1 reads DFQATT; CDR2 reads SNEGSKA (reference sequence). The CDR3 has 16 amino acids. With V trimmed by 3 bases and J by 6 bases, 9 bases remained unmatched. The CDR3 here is CSASIWGQGAGNIQYF. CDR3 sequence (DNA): TGCAGTGCTAGCATTTGGGGACAGGGGGCGGGAAACATTCAGTACTTC.

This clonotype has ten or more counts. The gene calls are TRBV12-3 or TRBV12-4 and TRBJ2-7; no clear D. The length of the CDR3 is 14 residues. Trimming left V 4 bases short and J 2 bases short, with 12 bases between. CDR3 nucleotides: TGTGCCAGCAGTTGGTCGGGTAGAACCTACGAGCAGTACTTC. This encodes CASSWSGRTYEQYF.

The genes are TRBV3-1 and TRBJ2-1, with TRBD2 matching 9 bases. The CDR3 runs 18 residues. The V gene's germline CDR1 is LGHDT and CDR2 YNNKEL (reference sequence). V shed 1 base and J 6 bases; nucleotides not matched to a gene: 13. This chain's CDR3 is CASSQGISGRGGRNEQFF. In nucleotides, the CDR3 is TGTGCCAGCAGCCAAGGGATCTCGGGGCGGGGGGGCCGCAATGAGCAGTTCTTC.

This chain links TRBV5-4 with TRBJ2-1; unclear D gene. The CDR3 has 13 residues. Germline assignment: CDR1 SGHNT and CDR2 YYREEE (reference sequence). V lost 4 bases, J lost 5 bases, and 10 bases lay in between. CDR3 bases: TGTGCCAGCAGCAAGAAGGTAGACAATGAGCAGTTCTTC. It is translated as CASSKKVDNEQFF.

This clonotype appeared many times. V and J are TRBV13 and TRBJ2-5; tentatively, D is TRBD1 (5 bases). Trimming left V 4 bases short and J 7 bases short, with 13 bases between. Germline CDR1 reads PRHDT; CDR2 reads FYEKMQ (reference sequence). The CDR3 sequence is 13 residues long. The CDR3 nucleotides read TGTGCCAGCAGCTCCAGGGCCCTACCGACCCAGTACTTC. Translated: CASSSRALPTQYF. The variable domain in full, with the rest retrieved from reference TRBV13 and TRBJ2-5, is AAGVIQSPRHLIKEKRETATLKCYPIPRHDTVYWYQQGPGQDPQFLISFYEKMQSDKGSIPDRFSAQQFSDYHSELNMSSLELGDSALYFCASSSRALPTQYFGPGTRLLVL.

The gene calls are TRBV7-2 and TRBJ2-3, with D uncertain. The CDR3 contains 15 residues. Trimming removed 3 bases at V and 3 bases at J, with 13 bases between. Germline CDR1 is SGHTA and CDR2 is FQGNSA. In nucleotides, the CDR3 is TGTGCCAGCAGCTTCACCTCTAGTCAGACAGATACGCAGTATTTT. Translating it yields CASSFTSSQTDTQYF.

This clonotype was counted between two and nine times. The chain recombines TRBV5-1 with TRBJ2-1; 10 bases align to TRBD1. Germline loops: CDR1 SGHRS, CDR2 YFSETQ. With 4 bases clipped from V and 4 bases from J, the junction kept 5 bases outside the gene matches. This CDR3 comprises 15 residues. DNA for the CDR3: TGCGCCAGCAGCCTGACAGGGGGCATATACAATGAGCAGTTCTTC. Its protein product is CASSLTGGIYNEQFF.

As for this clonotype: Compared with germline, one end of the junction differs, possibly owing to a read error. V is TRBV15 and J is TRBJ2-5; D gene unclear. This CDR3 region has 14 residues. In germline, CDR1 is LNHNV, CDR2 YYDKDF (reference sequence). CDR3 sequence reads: CATSRGSVSETRYF. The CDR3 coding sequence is TGTGCCACCAGCAGAGGTTCAGTTTCAGAGACCCGGTACTTC.

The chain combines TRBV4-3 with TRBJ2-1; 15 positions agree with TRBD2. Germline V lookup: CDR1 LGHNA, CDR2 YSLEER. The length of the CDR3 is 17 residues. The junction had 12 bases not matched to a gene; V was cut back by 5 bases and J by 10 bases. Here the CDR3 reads CASSLRTSGGATQEQFF. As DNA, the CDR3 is TGCGCCAGCAGCTTGCGGACTAGCGGGGGGGCGACCCAGGAGCAGTTCTTC.

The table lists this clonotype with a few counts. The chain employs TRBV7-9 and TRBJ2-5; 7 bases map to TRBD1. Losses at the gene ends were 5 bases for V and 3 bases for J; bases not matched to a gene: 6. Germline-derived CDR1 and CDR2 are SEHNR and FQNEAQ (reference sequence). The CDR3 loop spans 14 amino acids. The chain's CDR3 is CASSAPTGEETQYF. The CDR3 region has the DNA TGTGCCAGCAGCGCGCCCACAGGGGAAGAGACCCAGTACTTC.

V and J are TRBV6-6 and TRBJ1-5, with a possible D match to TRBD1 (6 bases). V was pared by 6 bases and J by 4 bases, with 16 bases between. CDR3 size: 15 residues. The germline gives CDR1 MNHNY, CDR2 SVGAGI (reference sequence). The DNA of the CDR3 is TGTGCCAGCAGGTCCCTTTACAGGGAAAATCAGCCCCAGCATTTT. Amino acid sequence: CASRSLYRENQPQHF.

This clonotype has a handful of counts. CDR3 DNA: TGTGCCAGCAGCCAAGATCACAGGTTTACCTACGAGCAGTACTTC. Translation gives CASSQDHRFTYEQYF. The chain has TRBV3-1 and TRBJ2-7; tentative D call: TRBD1 (5 bases). Deletions cut 0 bases from V and 2 bases from J, with 11 bases between. Per the germline V gene, CDR1 is LGHDT and CDR2 is YNNKEL (reference sequence). This CDR3 comprises 15 residues.

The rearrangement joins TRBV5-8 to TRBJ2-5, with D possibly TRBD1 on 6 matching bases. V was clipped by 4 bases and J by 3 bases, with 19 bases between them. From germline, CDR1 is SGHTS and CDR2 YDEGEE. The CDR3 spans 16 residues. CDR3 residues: CASSQLLNRAKETQYF. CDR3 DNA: TGTGCCAGCAGCCAACTGTTGAACAGGGCCAAAGAGACCCAGTACTTC.

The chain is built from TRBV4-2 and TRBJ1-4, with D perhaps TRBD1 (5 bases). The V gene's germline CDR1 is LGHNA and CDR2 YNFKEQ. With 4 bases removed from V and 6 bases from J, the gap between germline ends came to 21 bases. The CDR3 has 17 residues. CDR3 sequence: CASSRRGSPTGDEKLFF. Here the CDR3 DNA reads TGTGCCAGCAGCCGCCGGGGCTCTCCTACTGGGGATGAAAAACTGTTTTTT.

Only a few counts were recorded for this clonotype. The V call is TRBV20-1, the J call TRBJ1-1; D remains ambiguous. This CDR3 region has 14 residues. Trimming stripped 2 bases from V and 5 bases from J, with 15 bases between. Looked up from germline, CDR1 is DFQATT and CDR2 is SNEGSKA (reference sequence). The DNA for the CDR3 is TGCAGTGCTAGACTCGTAAGGGCTCGGACTGAAGCTTTCTTT. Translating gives CSARLVRARTEAFF.

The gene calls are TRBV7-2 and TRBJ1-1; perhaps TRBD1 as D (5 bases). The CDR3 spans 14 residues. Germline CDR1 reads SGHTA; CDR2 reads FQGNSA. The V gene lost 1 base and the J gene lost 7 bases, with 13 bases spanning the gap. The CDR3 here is CASSLVNEGSEAFF. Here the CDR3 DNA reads TGTGCCAGCAGCTTAGTAAACGAGGGGAGTGAAGCTTTCTTT. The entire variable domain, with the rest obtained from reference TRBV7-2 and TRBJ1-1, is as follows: GAGVSQSPSNKVTEKGKDVELRCDPISGHTALYWYRQSLGQGLEFLIYFQGNSAPDKSGLPSDRFSAERTGGSVSTLTIQRTQQEDSAVYLCASSLVNEGSEAFFGQGTRLTVV.